This T cell receptor beta chain was captured by sequencing in a study of breast tumors, draining lymph nodes, adjacent tissues. This clonotype was recorded at least ten times. The V segment lost 4 bases and the J segment 8 bases; nucleotides outside the gene matches: 8. Germline V gene sequence: CDR1 GTSNPN, CDR2 SVGIG (reference sequence). The CDR3 length is 13 residues. Breast cancer patients provided tissue from their axillary draining lymph nodes. TCRdb redid the calling of the multiplex PCR reads with MiXCR, one entry per CDR3 protein. The data hold approximately 140,000 distinct CDR3 sequences, with over 25% observed a single time.

The gene calls are TRBV30 and TRBJ2-3; 8 nucleotides match TRBD2. Sequencing was carried out using axillary lymph node tissue. This TCR came from a female donor with breast cancer. Some clones in this sample may be carry-over from other donors' samples. The CDR3: CAWKDGGAVTQYF. CDR3 DNA: TGTGCCTGGAAGGACGGGGGGGCCGTTACGCAGTATTTT. The whole variable domain, filled in from reference TRBV30 and TRBJ2-3, reads SQTIHQWPATLVQPVGSPLSLECTVEGTSNPNLYWYRQAAGRGLQLLFYSVGIGQISSEVPQNLSASRPQDRQFILSSKKLLLSDSGFYLCAWKDGGAVTQYFGPGTRLTVL.